This T cell receptor beta chain derives from a study of blood T cell repertoires in COVID-19 (dated by TCRdb to the early 2020s). Background on the whole study: Samples from collaborators originated in the United States, Italy and Spain and spanned both the acute and convalescent phases of COVID-19. The prospective study material was composed of cDNA or gDNA derived from T cells, B-cell-depleted T cells, or PBMCs. Subjects who had been exposed to COVID-19, were actively infected with it, or had recovered from it provided the deeply sampled blood TCRbeta repertoires that made up the dataset. The repertoires were released in a freely available public database meant as a resource for research on the immune response to SARS-CoV-2. Samples came from the ongoing ImmuneRACE study (first 160 participants) plus 1,254 subjects from 6 global collaborators. A de-identified subject ID, COVID-19 status, age in years and sex were almost always included in the sample metadata. HLA class I and class II types, where available, came from metadata supplied by the sample provider rather than from assay-based typing. The study at large found these results: The amount of clinical and demographic metadata varied by source and participant and was provided uncurated.

The immunoSEQ Assay, a bias-controlled multiplex PCR, was used to amplify TCRbeta CDR3 regions from genomic DNA. The study's processing was this. Within the assay, amplification of reference gene primers was used to estimate how many nucleated cells each sample contained. To quantify the absolute abundance of each unique TCRbeta CDR3 rearrangement, sequence reads were collapsed and filtered. For each sample, productive Simpson clonality was calculated as the square root of Simpson's diversity index over productive rearrangements. The source is immuneACCESS, and TCRdb retained only in-frame sequences with V and J called. Part of the clones is not carried over; for the studies checked, unresolved V genes explain less than half of this, and the remainder is unexplained. D and trimming come from the DNA, and the V and J calls and clone size come from that table. In all, the sample holds over 100,000 clones, and about nine tenths of those were seen once. The top ten clonotypes cover around 4.7% of the sample.

Notes on this clone: Its antigen is currently not known. No base quality information exists; no much larger clone differs at one position.

Collaborating institutions collected whole blood in K2EDTA tubes following their own protocols. For TCRbeta analysis, collaborator samples were shipped as frozen whole blood, as isolated PBMCs, or as DNA extracted from either sample type. V loses 1 base of germline sequence and J loses 7 bases, and the interval between the two ends is 19 bases. CDR1 and CDR2, looked up from the germline V gene (reference sequence), are SGHAT and FQDESV. The CDR3 runs 16 amino acids, cysteine and phenylalanine included. The kept DNA is CDR3 alone, 48 bases in frame from the first base. Sequenced: peripheral blood. This TCR came from a man aged 35 to 55 with acute or convalescent COVID-19. This chain joins TRBV11-1 to TRBJ1-2; TRBD1 is perhaps the D gene, given 5 matching bases. Here is the DNA: TGTGCCAGCAGCTTAGGGGGCAGCCCTATACCCCCTGGCTACACCTTC. Translation gives CASSLGGSPIPPGYTF.